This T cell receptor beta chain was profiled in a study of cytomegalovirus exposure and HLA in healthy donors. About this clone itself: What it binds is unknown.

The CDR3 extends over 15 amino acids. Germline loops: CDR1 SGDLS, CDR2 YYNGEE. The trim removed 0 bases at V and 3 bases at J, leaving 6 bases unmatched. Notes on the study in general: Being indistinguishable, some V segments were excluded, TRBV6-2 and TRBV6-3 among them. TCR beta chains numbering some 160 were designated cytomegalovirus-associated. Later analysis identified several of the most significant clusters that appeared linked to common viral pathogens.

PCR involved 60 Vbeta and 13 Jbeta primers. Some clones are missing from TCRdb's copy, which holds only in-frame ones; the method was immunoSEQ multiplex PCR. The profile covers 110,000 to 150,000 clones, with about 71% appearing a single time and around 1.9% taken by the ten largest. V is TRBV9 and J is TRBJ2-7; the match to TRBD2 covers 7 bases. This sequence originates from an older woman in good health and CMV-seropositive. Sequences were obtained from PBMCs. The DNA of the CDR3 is TGTGCCAGCAGCGTAGGAGCGGGACCATACTACGAGCAGTACTTC. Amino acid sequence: CASSVGAGPYYEQYF.